Sequencing of this TCR beta chain was carried out in a study of human CD8 memory T cell subsets (dated by TCRdb to 2019 to 2021). In the study overall: The clonal relationships among stem-like (TSTEM), progenitor exhausted-like (TPEX) and effector memory CD8+ T cell subsets were assessed by comparing the TCRbeta repertoires of these subsets. TCRbeta repertoires were obtained from six donors, each contributing TSTEM, TPEX and effector memory subsets. The investigation overall reported the following: Chao1 estimates suggested greater repertoire diversity in TSTEM than in TPEX subsets, potentially reflecting a broader range of specificities. Similarly high normalized Shannon-Wiener diversity was shown by TSTEM and TPEX subsets, whereas comparatively lower diversity was seen in effector memory subsets. Both stem-like subsets shared clonotypes with effector memory cells, but TSTEM and TPEX repertoires overlapped minimally, suggesting distinct antigen spectra. Only TCRbeta chains were sequenced, and repertoire comparisons were based on several donors, with testing performed by paired t-tests and Bonferroni correction.

CDR1 and CDR2 are read off the germline V gene as ENHRY and SYGVKD. CDR3 length: 16 amino acids, cysteine to phenylalanine. No DNA is listed. A Human TCR Profiling Kit was used to prepare UMI-labeled 5' RACE TCRbeta libraries. Every TCRbeta library was prepared in parallel with an identical number of PCR cycles. The study's own analysis went as follows. Between about 2,900 and 20,000 functional CDR3beta clonotypes were contained in each TCRbeta library. UMI extraction and consensus assembly used MIGEC 1.2.9, requiring at least three reads per UMI. MiXCR 3.0.3 was used to extract the in-frame CDR3beta repertoires. Each sample was downsampled to 42,000 randomly selected UMIs before diversity metrics were computed in VDJtools 1.2.1. For the top 3,000 clones of each sample pair, the repertoire overlap metrics D, R and F2 were calculated in VDJtools. The reads, reprocessed by TCRdb, yield one row per CDR3 protein sequence and no DNA. The V and J calls reflect TCRdb's pipeline rather than the authors' work. Per the sample table, the count is under 11,000 distinct CDR3 sequences. The ten largest clones add up to 20% to 25% of the sample.

Peripheral blood mononuclear cells were isolated from healthy donor buffy coats by density gradient separation. In the study, negative magnetic separation with EasySep or MojoSort CD8+ T cell isolation kits was used to enrich total CD8+ T cells. An RNeasy Mini Kit was used to extract total RNA from duplicate vials of around 150,000 sorted CD8+ T cells per subset. PBMCs were used either fresh or after cryopreservation in fetal bovine serum containing approximately 11% DMSO. CD8+ T cell subsets were sorted to purity by fluorescence-activated cell sorting on a FACSAria III. On this clonotype: There is no known antigen for this receptor.

The sample was CD8+ T cells from PBMCs. Recombination linked TRBV10-3 to TRBJ2-7; TCRdb outputs TRBD1, but without DNA this stays unchecked. The source is a human donor in good health. The CDR3 region has the sequence CAISESSSGKGDEQYF.